This T cell receptor (beta chain) was recorded in a study of cytomegalovirus exposure and HLA in healthy donors. PCR amplification relied on 60 Vbeta primers (plus 13 Jbeta primers). Repertoires were generated with immunoSEQ multiplex PCR, while TCRdb's copy carries only in-frame clones and drops some. The sample has 100,000 to 150,000 clones, roughly 78% seen once. CDR1 is ENHRY and CDR2 is SYGVKD in the germline V gene. This CDR3 has 13 residues. What was sequenced was PBMCs. The sequence came from a woman aged 40 to 49 in good health and CMV-seronegative. The chain links TRBV10-3 to TRBJ2-5; weak D call: TRBD1 (6 bases). The J call may be faulty, since TRBJ2-7 better matches the DNA end. In nucleotides, the CDR3 is TGTGCCATCAGTGAACAGGGAACCTACGAGCAGTACTTC. Its translation is CAISEQGTYEQYF.